The 20 T cell receptor beta chains presented below share a single source sample, sequenced in a study of cytotoxic CD8 clonotypes in ibrutinib-treated CLL. This table comes from immunoSEQ multiplex PCR, and its TCRdb copy is limited to in-frame clones, with some not included. The repertoire includes 110,000 to 150,000 clones, 70% to 80% of them detected once, and roughly 13% sits in the top ten. This specimen consisted of PBMCs, obtained after 12 months of ibrutinib treatment. These receptor sequences come from a human donor with chronic lymphocytic leukemia.

This rearrangement joins TRBV9 to TRBJ2-7; D unresolved. Germline CDR1 reads SGDLS; CDR2 reads YYNGEE. V lost 4 bases to trimming and J lost 0 bases, with 17 bases between them. The CDR3 is 16 residues long. The CDR3 bases are TGTGCCAGCAGCCCCCGACCTGGTCTACACTCCTACGAGCAGTACTTC. This gives the protein CASSPRPGLHSYEQYF. Combining the CDR3 with reference TRBV9 and TRBJ2-7 gives the whole variable domain DSGVTQTPKHLITATGQRVTLRCSPRSGDLSVYWYQQSLDQGLQFLIQYYNGEERAKGNILERFSAQQFPDLHSELNLSSLELGDSALYFCASSPRPGLHSYEQYFGPGTRLTVT.

V usage is TRBV5-1 and J usage is TRBJ1-1; D is undetermined. CDR1 is SGHRS and CDR2 is YFSETQ in the germline V gene. This CDR3 is built from 19 residues. Trimming shortened V by 0 bases and J by 0 bases, and 21 bases separated the two germline ends. The CDR3 region is CASSLGLGSYGIMNTEAFF. CDR3 DNA sequence: TGCGCCAGCAGCTTGGGTCTGGGCAGCTACGGGATCATGAACACTGAAGCTTTCTTT.

This chain connects TRBV28 to TRBJ1-3; TRBD1 aligns across 8 bases. CDR1 MDHEN and CDR2 SYDVKM come from the germline V gene. The CDR3 is made up of 17 amino acids. V lost 6 bases to trimming and J lost 0 bases; unmatched junction nucleotides: 10. CDR3 region: CASRAGGRGTSGNTIYF. CDR3 DNA: TGTGCCAGCAGGGCAGGGGGCAGGGGCACCTCTGGAAACACCATATATTTT.

This rearrangement joins TRBV5-4 to TRBJ2-2; a weak D match, TRBD2 (6 bases). This CDR3 spans 13 amino acids. V was trimmed by 3 bases and J by 6 bases, leaving 9 bases between them. Germline loops: CDR1 SGHNT, CDR2 YYREEE (reference sequence). The CDR3 reads CASSSRLAGELFF. The CDR3 DNA sequence: TGTGCCAGCAGCTCCCGACTAGCCGGGGAGCTGTTTTTT.

This clone turned up a few times. V usage is TRBV7-9 and J usage is TRBJ2-7; the match to TRBD1 covers 10 bases. The V gene's germline CDR1 is SEHNR and CDR2 FQNEAQ (reference sequence). Trimming took 0 bases from V and 11 from J; bases not matched to a gene: 1. This CDR3 is built from 12 residues. The CDR3 DNA is TGTGCCAGCAGCTTAGCCGGGACAGGGGAGTACTTC. It codes for CASSLAGTGEYF.

The gene calls are TRBV7-3 and TRBJ1-1; 8 nucleotides agree with TRBD1. This CDR3 has 13 residues. Germline V gene sequence: CDR1 SGHTA, CDR2 FQGTGA. V trimming: 4 bases; J trimming: 4 bases; junction bases outside the gene matches: 2. CDR3 in amino acids: CASSSDRVTEAFF. Here the CDR3 DNA reads TGTGCCAGCAGCTCGGACAGGGTCACTGAAGCTTTCTTT.

The rearrangement links TRBV11-2 to TRBJ2-7, with 9 bases lining up with TRBD1. The CDR3 sequence is 13 residues long. Germline V gives CDR1 SGHAT, CDR2 FQNNGV. V gave up 5 bases and J gave up 6 bases; unmatched junction bases: 5. DNA of the CDR3: TGTGCCAGCAGCGTTGGACAGGGGCTCGAGCAGTACTTC. This encodes CASSVGQGLEQYF.

The chain has TRBV9 and TRBJ2-1; TRBD2 aligns across 11 bases. The germline V gene encodes CDR1 SGDLS and CDR2 YYNGEE. V trimming: 4 bases; J trimming: 7 bases; junction bases outside the gene matches: 10. There are 16 residues in the CDR3. In nucleotides, the CDR3 is TGTGCCAGCAGCCCCCCCTCTAGCGGGAGGTGGAATGAGCAGTTCTTC. Its protein is CASSPPSSGRWNEQFF.

This chain links TRBV9 with TRBJ2-7, with no clear D. The CDR3 is 14 residues long. Trimming stripped 2 bases from V and 2 bases from J, with 11 bases between. CDR1 and CDR2 (germline): SGDLS, YYNGEE. The CDR3 DNA follows: TGTGCCAGCAGCGTCGGGCCTACGGCCTACGAGCAGTACTTC. Translating it yields CASSVGPTAYEQYF.

This clone has a handful of counts. The rearrangement links TRBV18 to TRBJ1-2; D gene unclear. The CDR3 length is 13 residues. Germline V gene sequence: CDR1 KGHSH, CDR2 LQKENI. The V end lost 6 bases, the J end lost 4 bases, and 12 bases lay between the germline ends. The CDR3 region has the DNA TGTGCCAGCTCTCCTACCGGTGGCTATGGCTACACCTTC. This sequence encodes CASSPTGGYGYTF.

This clone was recorded once. The rearrangement links TRBV6-1 to TRBJ1-1, with D uncertain. V lost 7 bases and J 5 bases, leaving 11 bases between the germline ends. This CDR3 spans 12 amino acids. Germline V gives CDR1 MNHNS, CDR2 SASEGT. In DNA form, the CDR3 reads TGTGCCAGCAATCAAGTGGGAACTGAAGCTTTCTTT. Protein: CASNQVGTEAFF.

The V call is TRBV19, the J call TRBJ1-2, with no clear D. CDR1 is LNHDA, CDR2 SQIVND, per germline (reference sequence). This CDR3 is built from 14 residues. Deletions cut 3 bases from V and 3 bases from J, with 11 bases between. The DNA for the CDR3 is TGTGCCAGTAGTATTTCGGGTGGAGACTATGGCTACACCTTC. It translates to CASSISGGDYGYTF.

The CDR3 loop is CASSLITGAGELFF. The CDR3 nucleotides read TGTGCCAGCAGCTTAATTACTGGGGCCGGGGAGCTGTTTTTT. The gene calls are TRBV7-3 and TRBJ2-2, with D unclear. The V gene lost 1 base and the J gene lost 6 bases, with 9 bases spanning the gap. The CDR3 has 14 residues. The germline gives CDR1 SGHTA, CDR2 FQGTGA.

The chain links TRBV6-1 to TRBJ2-5, with D perhaps matching TRBD1 (5 bases). Germline V gives CDR1 MNHNS, CDR2 SASEGT. The CDR3 is made up of 13 amino acids. Between the trimmed V and J ends, which lost 2 bases and 4 bases, there was a span of 8 bases. In nucleotides, the CDR3 is TGTGCCAGCAGTGAACAGGGTTTAGAGACCCAGTACTTC. Residues: CASSEQGLETQYF.

The chain has TRBV2 and TRBJ1-1; D not certain. Germline V gene lookup returns CDR1 SNHLY and CDR2 FYNNEI. V was cut by 2 bases and J by 9 bases, with 19 bases left in between. CDR3 length: 15 amino acids. This CDR3 reads CASSESPGSAVQAFF. The DNA for the CDR3 is TGTGCCAGCAGTGAAAGTCCGGGGAGCGCCGTGCAAGCTTTCTTT.

J is TRBJ2-7 and V is TRBV27, with TRBD2 identical over 10 bases. Germline loops: CDR1 MNHEY, CDR2 SMNVEV (reference sequence). Losses at the gene ends were 2 bases for V and 2 bases for J; bases not matched to a gene: 9. There are 17 residues in the CDR3. CDR3 sequence (DNA): TGTGCCAGCAGTTTACTAGCGGGAGTACTAGGGACCTACGAGCAGTACTTC. Translation: CASSLLAGVLGTYEQYF.

The chain employs TRBV6-4 and TRBJ2-1; D unresolved. Looked up from germline, CDR1 is MRHNA and CDR2 is SNTAGT. This CDR3 is 16 amino acids long. Trimming stripped 1 base from V and 4 bases from J, with 14 bases between. The CDR3 region is CASSDWFNPDYNEQFF. Written as DNA, the CDR3 is TGTGCCAGCAGTGACTGGTTTAATCCAGATTACAATGAGCAGTTCTTC.

This chain joins TRBV5-1 and TRBJ1-2; the match to TRBD1 covers 12 bases. Germline assignment: CDR1 SGHRS and CDR2 YFSETQ. The junction had 3 bases not matched to a gene; V was cut back by 4 bases and J by 8 bases. The CDR3 runs 13 residues. CDR3 protein: CASSLGTGGGYTF. In DNA form, the CDR3 reads TGCGCCAGCAGCCTCGGGACAGGGGGCGGCTACACCTTC.

V gene TRBV9 combines with J gene TRBJ2-3; D gene unclear. The germline V gene has CDR1 SGDLS and CDR2 YYNGEE. The CDR3 length is 14 residues. V was trimmed by 0 bases and J by 6 bases, leaving 11 bases between them. Here the CDR3 DNA reads TGTGCCAGCAGCGTAGGCCCGACGGCGGATACGCAGTATTTT. Translation gives CASSVGPTADTQYF.

The chain employs TRBV29-1 and TRBJ2-7, with 11 bases identical to TRBD1. Germline values: CDR1 SQVTM, CDR2 ANQGSEA. V was pared by 4 bases and J by 7 bases, with 15 bases of the junction left unmatched. The length of the CDR3 is 16 residues. The CDR3 nucleotides are TGCAGCGTTGCCCCAACCGGGACAGGGGGTCTTGGGGAGCAGTACTTC. Translated, it gives CSVAPTGTGGLGEQYF.